Described below is a single T cell receptor beta chain sequence and its context. From germline, CDR1 is SEHNR and CDR2 FQNEAQ (reference sequence). V shed 5 bases, J shed 4 bases, and the junction held 11 bases outside the gene matches. The CDR3 consists of 16 residues. A sample-barcoded 5' primer and a J-beta primer mix were used in a second PCR of about 7 to 11 cycles. Each cDNA molecule received a tag from a template-switch adaptor that had 12 random nucleotides. TCRdb ran MiXCR on the 5' RACE reads and lists one entry per CDR3 protein. The profile shows around 800,000 distinct CDR3 sequences, approximately 65% of them singletons. The data were taken from a study of blood T cells in healthy people across ages.

Sequencing was carried out using blood. The chain links TRBV7-9 to TRBJ2-3, with 8 nucleotides matching TRBD2. The receptor's source is a man aged 25 to 40 in good health. The CDR3 spells CASSPTVRGVADTQYF. The CDR3 bases are TGTGCCAGCAGCCCGACTGTGCGGGGGGTGGCAGATACGCAGTATTTT.